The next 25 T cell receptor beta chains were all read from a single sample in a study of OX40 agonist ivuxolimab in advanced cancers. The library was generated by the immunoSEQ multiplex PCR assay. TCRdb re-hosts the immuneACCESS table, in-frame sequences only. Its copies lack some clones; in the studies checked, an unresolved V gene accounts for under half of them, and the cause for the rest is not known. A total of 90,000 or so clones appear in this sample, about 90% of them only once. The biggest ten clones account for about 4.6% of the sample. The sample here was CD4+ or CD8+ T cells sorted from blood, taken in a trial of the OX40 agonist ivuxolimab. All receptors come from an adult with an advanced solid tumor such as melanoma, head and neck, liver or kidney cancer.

CDR3 residues: CASRAGTYDTGELFF. The DNA for the CDR3 is TGTGCCAGCAGGGCAGGGACTTATGACACCGGGGAGCTGTTTTTT. V and J are TRBV2 and TRBJ2-2; maybe TRBD2 (6 bases). CDR3 length: 15 amino acids. V shed 6 bases and J shed 3 bases, with 14 bases lying between them. Germline values: CDR1 SNHLY, CDR2 FYNNEI.

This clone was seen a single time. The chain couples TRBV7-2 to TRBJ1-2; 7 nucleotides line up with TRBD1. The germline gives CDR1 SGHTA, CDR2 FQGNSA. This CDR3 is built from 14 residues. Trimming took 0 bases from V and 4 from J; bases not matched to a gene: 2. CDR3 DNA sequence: TGTGCCAGCAGCTTAGCCGGGACAGTCTATGGCTACACCTTC. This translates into CASSLAGTVYGYTF.

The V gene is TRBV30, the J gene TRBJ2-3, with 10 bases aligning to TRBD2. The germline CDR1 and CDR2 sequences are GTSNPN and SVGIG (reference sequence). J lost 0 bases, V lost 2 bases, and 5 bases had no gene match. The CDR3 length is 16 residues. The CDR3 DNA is TGTGCCTGGAGTAAAATAGCGGGAGGTAGCACAGATACGCAGTATTTT. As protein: CAWSKIAGGSTDTQYF.

The CDR3 DNA follows: TGTGCCAGCAGCTCCCCCGCCTCTGGAAACACCATATATTTT. Protein sequence: CASSSPASGNTIYF. This rearrangement joins TRBV6-5 to TRBJ1-3; the D is unclear. V shed 6 bases and J shed 0 bases, with 9 bases lying between them. Germline loops: CDR1 MNHEY, CDR2 SVGAGI. This CDR3 comprises 14 residues.

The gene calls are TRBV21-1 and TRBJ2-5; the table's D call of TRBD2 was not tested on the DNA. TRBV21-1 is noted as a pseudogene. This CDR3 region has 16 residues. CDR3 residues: CASSCRLAGAKETQYF. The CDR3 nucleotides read TGTGCCAGCAGCTGCCGACTAGCGGGAGCGAAGGAGACCCAGTACTTC.

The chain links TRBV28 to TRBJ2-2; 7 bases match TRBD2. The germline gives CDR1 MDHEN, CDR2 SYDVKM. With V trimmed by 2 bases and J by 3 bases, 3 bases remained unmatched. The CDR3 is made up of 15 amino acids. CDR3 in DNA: TGTGCCAGCAGTTTAGGGCTAGCGGACACCGGGGAGCTGTTTTTT. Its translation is CASSLGLADTGELFF.

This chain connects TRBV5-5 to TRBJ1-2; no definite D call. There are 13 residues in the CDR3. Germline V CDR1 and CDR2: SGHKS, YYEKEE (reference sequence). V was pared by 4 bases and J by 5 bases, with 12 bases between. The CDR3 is CASSPAFAYGYTF. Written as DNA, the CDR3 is TGTGCCAGCAGCCCAGCCTTCGCTTATGGCTACACCTTC. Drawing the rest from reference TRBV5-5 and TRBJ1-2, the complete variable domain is DAGVTQSPTHLIKTRGQQVTLRCSPISGHKSVSWYQQVLGQGPQFIFQYYEKEERGRGNFPDRFSARQFPNYSSELNVNALLLGDSALYLCASSPAFAYGYTFGSGTRLTVV.

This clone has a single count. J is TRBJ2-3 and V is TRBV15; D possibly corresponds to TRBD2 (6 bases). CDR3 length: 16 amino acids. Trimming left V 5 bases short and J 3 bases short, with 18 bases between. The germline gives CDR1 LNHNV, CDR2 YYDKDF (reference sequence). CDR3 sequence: CATSQEGRLATDTQYF. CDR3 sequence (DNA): TGTGCCACCAGCCAGGAAGGAAGGCTAGCGACAGATACGCAGTATTTT.

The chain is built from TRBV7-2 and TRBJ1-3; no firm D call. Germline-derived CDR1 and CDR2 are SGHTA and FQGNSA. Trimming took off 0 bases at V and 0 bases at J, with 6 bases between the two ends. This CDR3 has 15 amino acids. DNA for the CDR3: TGTGCCAGCAGCTTAGCTCTGTTCTCTGGAAACACCATATATTTT. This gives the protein CASSLALFSGNTIYF.

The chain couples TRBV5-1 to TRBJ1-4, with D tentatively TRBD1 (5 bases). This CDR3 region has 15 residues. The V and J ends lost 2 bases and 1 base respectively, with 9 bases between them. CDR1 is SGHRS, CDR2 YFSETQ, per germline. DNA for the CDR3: TGCGCCAGCAGCTTAGGGGAGCGAACTAATGAAAAACTGTTTTTT. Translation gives CASSLGERTNEKLFF.

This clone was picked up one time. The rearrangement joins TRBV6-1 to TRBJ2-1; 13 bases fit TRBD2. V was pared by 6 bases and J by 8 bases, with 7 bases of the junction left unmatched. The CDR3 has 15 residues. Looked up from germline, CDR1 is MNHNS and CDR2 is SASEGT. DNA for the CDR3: TGTGCCAGCAGCCGGAGGACTAGCGGGAGCTATGAGCAGTTCTTC. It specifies CASSRRTSGSYEQFF.

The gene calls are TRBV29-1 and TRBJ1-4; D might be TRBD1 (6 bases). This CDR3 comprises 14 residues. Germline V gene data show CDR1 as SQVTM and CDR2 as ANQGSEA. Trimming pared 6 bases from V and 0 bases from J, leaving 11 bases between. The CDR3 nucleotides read TGCAGCGTCCCCGGGGGCTCAACTAATGAAAAACTGTTTTTT. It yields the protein CSVPGGSTNEKLFF.

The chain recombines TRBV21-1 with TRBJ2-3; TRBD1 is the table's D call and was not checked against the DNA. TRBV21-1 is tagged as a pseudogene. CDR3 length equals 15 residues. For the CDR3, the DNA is TGTGCCAGCAGCAACCGGGACAGGGGGCCGAATACGCAGTATTTT. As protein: CASSNRDRGPNTQYF.

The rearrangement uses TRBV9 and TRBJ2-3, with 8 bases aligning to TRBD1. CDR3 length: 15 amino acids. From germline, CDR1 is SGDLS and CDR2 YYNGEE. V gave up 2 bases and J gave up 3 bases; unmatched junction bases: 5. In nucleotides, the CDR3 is TGTGCCAGCAGCGTGACAGGGGATATAACAGATACGCAGTATTTT. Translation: CASSVTGDITDTQYF.

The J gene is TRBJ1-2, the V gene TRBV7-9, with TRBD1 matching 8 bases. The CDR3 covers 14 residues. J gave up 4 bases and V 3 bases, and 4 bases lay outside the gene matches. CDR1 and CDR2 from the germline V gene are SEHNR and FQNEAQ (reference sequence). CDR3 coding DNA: TGTGCCAGCAGCTTTCAGGGGGCAAGCTATGGCTACACCTTC. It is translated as CASSFQGASYGYTF.

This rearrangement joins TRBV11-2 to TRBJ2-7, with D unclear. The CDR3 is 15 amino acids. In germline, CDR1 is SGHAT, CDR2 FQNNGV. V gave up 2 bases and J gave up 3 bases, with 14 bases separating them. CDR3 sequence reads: CASSLNPGTVYEQYF. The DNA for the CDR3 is TGTGCCAGCAGCTTAAACCCAGGTACGGTCTACGAGCAGTACTTC.

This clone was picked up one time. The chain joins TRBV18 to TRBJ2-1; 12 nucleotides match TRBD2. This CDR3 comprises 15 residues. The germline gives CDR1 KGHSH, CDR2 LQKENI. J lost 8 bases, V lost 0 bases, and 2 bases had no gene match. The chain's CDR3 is CASSPPGLAGHEQFF. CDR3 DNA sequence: TGTGCCAGCTCACCACCGGGACTAGCGGGCCATGAGCAGTTCTTC.

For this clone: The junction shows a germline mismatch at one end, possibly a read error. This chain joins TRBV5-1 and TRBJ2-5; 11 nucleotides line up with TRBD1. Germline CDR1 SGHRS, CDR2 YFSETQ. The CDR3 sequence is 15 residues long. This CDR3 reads CASSLDRGHQETQYF. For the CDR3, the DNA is TGCGCCAGCAGTTTGGACAGGGGGCACCAAGAGACCCAGTACTTC.

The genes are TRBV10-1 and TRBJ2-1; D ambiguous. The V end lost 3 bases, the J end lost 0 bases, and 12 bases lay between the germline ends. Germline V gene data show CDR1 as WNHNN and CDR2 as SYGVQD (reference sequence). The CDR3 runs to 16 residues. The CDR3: CASSDSSPSSYNEQFF. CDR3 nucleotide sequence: TGCGCCAGCAGTGATTCCAGCCCAAGCTCCTACAATGAGCAGTTCTTC.

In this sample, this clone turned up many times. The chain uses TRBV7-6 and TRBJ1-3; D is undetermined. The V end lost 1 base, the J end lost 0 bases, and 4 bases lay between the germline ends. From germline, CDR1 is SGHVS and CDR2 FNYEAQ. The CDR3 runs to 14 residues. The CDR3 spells CASSLGGSGNTIYF. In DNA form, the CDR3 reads TGTGCCAGCAGCTTAGGGGGCTCTGGAAACACCATATATTTT.

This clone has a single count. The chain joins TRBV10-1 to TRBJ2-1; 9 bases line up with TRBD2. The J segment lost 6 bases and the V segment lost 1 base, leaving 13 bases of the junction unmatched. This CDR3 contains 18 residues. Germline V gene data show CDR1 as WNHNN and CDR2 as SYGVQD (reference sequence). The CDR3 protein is CASSEYPTAGGPGNEQFF. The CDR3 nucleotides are TGCGCCAGCAGTGAGTACCCCACCGCGGGAGGGCCGGGCAATGAGCAGTTCTTC.

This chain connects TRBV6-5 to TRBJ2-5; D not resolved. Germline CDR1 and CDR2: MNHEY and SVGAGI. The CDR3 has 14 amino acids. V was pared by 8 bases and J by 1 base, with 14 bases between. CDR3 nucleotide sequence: TGTGCCAGCCCAGACCATCGGTTCCAAGAGACCCAGTACTTC. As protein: CASPDHRFQETQYF.

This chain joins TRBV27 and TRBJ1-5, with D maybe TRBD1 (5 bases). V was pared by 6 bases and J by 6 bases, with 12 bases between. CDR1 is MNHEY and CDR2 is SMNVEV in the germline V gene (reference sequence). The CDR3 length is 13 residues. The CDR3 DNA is TGTGCCAGCAGCGTCCGGAGGGGTCAGCCCCAGCATTTT. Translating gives CASSVRRGQPQHF.

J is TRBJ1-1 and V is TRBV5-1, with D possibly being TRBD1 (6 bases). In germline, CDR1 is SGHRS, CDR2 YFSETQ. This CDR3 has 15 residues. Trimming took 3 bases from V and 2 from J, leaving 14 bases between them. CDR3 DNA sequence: TGCGCCAGCAGCTACAGGGTTGCCTTAAACACTGAAGCTTTCTTT. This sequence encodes CASSYRVALNTEAFF.

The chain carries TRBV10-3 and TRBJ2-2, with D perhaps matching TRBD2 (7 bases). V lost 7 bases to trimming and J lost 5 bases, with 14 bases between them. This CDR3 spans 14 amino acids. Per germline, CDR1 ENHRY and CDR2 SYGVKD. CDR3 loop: CAIKYGGQTGELFF. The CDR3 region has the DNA TGTGCCATCAAGTACGGGGGGCAAACCGGGGAGCTGTTTTTT.